Below, 29 T cell receptor beta chains from the same sample are listed, as sequenced in a study of beta chain features in type 1 diabetes. Study-level points and caveats: Shorter TCRB CDR3s, moderately but significantly so, marked every one of the four CD4+ subsets in Type 1 diabetes patients.

Since all of the isolated RNA was reverse transcribed, expressed TCRB transcripts were what got sequenced. TCRdb keeps only in-frame clones here, not all; method: immunoSEQ multiplex PCR. The repertoire holds 250,000 to 350,000 clones, around 15% seen once, with about 0.017% in the top ten. For these TCRs, the target antigens are not known. Specimen: naive CD4+ T cells from blood. All receptors come from a man aged 25 to 40 with type 1 diabetes.

This clone was seen only a few times. V and J are TRBV28 and TRBJ2-1, with TRBD2 matching over 10 bases. CDR3 length: 15 residues. Per the germline V gene, CDR1 is MDHEN and CDR2 is SYDVKM. Trimming removed 5 bases from V and 5 bases from J; junction bases left unmatched: 6. CDR3 sequence: CASSPLAGFDNEQFF. DNA for the CDR3: TGTGCCAGCAGTCCACTAGCGGGATTTGACAATGAGCAGTTCTTC. Filled out from reference TRBV28 and TRBJ2-1, the complete variable domain reads DVKVTQSSRYLVKRTGEKVFLECVQDMDHENMFWYRQDPGLGLRLIYFSYDVKMKEKGDIPEGYSVSREKKERFSLILESASTNQTSMYLCASSPLAGFDNEQFFGPGTRLTVL.

This clone was seen a handful of times. J is TRBJ2-1 and V is TRBV29-1, with 13 bases lining up with TRBD2. The J segment lost 7 bases and the V segment lost 6 bases, leaving 9 bases of the junction unmatched. The CDR3 sequence is 15 residues long. Germline V CDR1 and CDR2: SQVTM, ANQGSEA. In DNA, the CDR3 is TGCAGCGTCCGGACTAGCGGGAGTGGGAAGAATGAGCAGTTCTTC. Translation: CSVRTSGSGKNEQFF.

This clone was recorded a few times. The CDR3 nucleotides are TGTGCCAGCAAAGCCCCCGGGGTTAGCTCCTACAATGAGCAGTTCTTC. Translated, it gives CASKAPGVSSYNEQFF. The V and J genes are TRBV6-6 and TRBJ2-1; possibly TRBD2 for D (5 bases). Trimming removed 7 bases at V and 0 bases at J, with 16 bases between. From germline, CDR1 is MNHNY and CDR2 SVGAGI (reference sequence). The CDR3 extends over 16 amino acids.

This clone was recorded a few times. V gene TRBV4-3 combines with J gene TRBJ2-1; TRBD2 agrees at 7 bases. CDR3 size: 15 residues. The V gene's germline CDR1 is LGHNA and CDR2 YSLEER. J lost 4 bases, V lost 1 base, and 4 bases had no gene match. The CDR3 coding sequence is TGCGCCAGCAGCCAAGGGGCTAGCGGTTACAATGAGCAGTTCTTC. Protein sequence: CASSQGASGYNEQFF.

J is TRBJ2-7 and V is TRBV13, with 11 bases fitting TRBD2. Germline V gives CDR1 PRHDT, CDR2 FYEKMQ (reference sequence). The CDR3 sequence is 15 residues long. J lost 7 bases, V lost 4 bases, and 9 bases had no gene match. In nucleotides, the CDR3 is TGTGCCAGCAGCTACCGACTAGCGGGAACTGGTGAGCAGTACTTC. This codes for CASSYRLAGTGEQYF.

This rearrangement joins TRBV19 to TRBJ2-5, with D maybe TRBD2 (5 bases). Trimming removed 10 bases from V and 7 bases from J, with 25 bases in between. The germline V gene has CDR1 LNHDA and CDR2 SQIVND (reference sequence). This CDR3 has 15 residues. DNA of the CDR3: TGTGCCACTTCCGAGCGGCCCTCCCTCCTAATGACCCAGTACTTC. Translation gives CATSERPSLLMTQYF.

This clone came up a few times. This sequence joins TRBV7-9 and TRBJ1-2; a possible D gene is TRBD1 (6 bases). The V and J ends lost 3 bases and 7 bases respectively, with 15 bases between them. The CDR3 runs 14 residues. Germline loops: CDR1 SEHNR, CDR2 FQNEAQ (reference sequence). This CDR3 is CASSFTGRVPGYTF. DNA for the CDR3: TGTGCCAGCAGCTTCACAGGGAGGGTCCCTGGCTACACCTTC.

The table lists this clone with a few counts. The chain uses TRBV19 and TRBJ1-1; 7 bases match TRBD1. Losses at the gene ends were 7 bases for V and 7 bases for J; bases not matched to a gene: 12. The length of the CDR3 is 14 residues. Germline assignment: CDR1 LNHDA and CDR2 SQIVND (reference sequence). CDR3 sequence reads: CASNVQAGGNEAFF. The CDR3 DNA reads TGTGCCAGTAACGTGCAAGCAGGGGGAAATGAAGCTTTCTTT. Full variable domain (outside the CDR3, taken from reference TRBV19 and TRBJ1-1): DGGITQSPKYLFRKEGQNVTLSCEQNLNHDAMYWYRQDPGQGLRLIYYSQIVNDFQKGDIAEGYSVSREKKESFPLTVTSAQKNPTAFYLCASNVQAGGNEAFFGQGTRLTVV.

The V and J genes are TRBV14 and TRBJ2-7; D perhaps matches TRBD2 (6 bases). CDR1 SGHDN and CDR2 FVKESK come from the germline V gene. The CDR3 runs 14 residues. The ends were cut back, 2 bases at V and 2 bases at J, with 10 bases in the middle. The CDR3 nucleotides read TGTGCCAGCAGCCAATTGGGCGGGACCTACGAGCAGTACTTC. Its protein is CASSQLGGTYEQYF. The whole variable domain, filled in from reference TRBV14 and TRBJ2-7, reads EAGVTQFPSHSVIEKGQTVTLRCDPISGHDNLYWYRRVMGKEIKFLLHFVKESKQDESGMPNNRFLAERTGGTYSTLKVQPAELEDSGVYFCASSQLGGTYEQYFGPGTRLTVT.

The chain is built from TRBV5-1 and TRBJ1-2, with D hard to call. Trimming took off 1 base at V and 3 bases at J, with 7 bases between the two ends. This CDR3 has 13 residues. CDR1 is SGHRS and CDR2 is YFSETQ in the germline V gene. CDR3 DNA sequence: TGCGCCAGCAGCTTGCTAGGCGACTATGGCTACACCTTC. Translating it yields CASSLLGDYGYTF.

The chain is built from TRBV29-1 and TRBJ1-2; TRBD1 matches 10 bases. The germline V gene encodes CDR1 SQVTM and CDR2 ANQGSEA. The CDR3 consists of 14 residues. The V gene end was trimmed by 2 bases and the J gene end by 6 bases; junction bases not matched to a gene: 6. The CDR3 region has the DNA TGCAGCGTTGAATGGGACAGGGGAATCAATGGCTACACCTTC. Translating it yields CSVEWDRGINGYTF. The whole variable domain, filled in from reference TRBV29-1 and TRBJ1-2, reads SAVISQKPSRDICQRGTSLTIQCQVDSQVTMMFWYRQQPGQSLTLIATANQGSEATYESGFVIDKFPISRPNLTFSTLTVSNMSPEDSSIYLCSVEWDRGINGYTFGSGTRLTVV.

As to this clone: The same CDR3 also results from other DNA sequences found in this sample. The chain recombines TRBV28 with TRBJ1-2; a weak D match, TRBD1 (6 bases). CDR1 MDHEN and CDR2 SYDVKM come from the germline V gene. Trimming removed 4 bases from V and 4 bases from J, with 7 bases in between. The CDR3 is made up of 12 amino acids. CDR3 DNA: TGTGCCAGCAGTTCACAGGGCTATGGCTACACCTTC. Encoded protein: CASSSQGYGYTF.

The J gene is TRBJ2-3, the V gene TRBV5-1, with D perhaps TRBD2 (6 bases). Germline V gives CDR1 SGHRS, CDR2 YFSETQ. The V and J ends lost 4 bases and 0 bases respectively, with 9 bases between them. This CDR3 contains 14 residues. CDR3 protein: CASSRGTSTDTQYF. The CDR3 nucleotides read TGCGCCAGCAGCCGTGGGACTAGCACAGATACGCAGTATTTT.

This clone came up a few times. The chain has TRBV11-3 and TRBJ2-1; TRBD2 agrees at 14 bases. Germline assignment: CDR1 SGHNT and CDR2 YENEEA. V lost 3 bases to trimming and J lost 15 bases; unmatched junction nucleotides: 7. This CDR3 spans 14 amino acids. CDR3 in amino acids: CASSFGTSGSGSFF. The CDR3 region has the DNA TGTGCCAGCAGCTTTGGGACTAGCGGGAGTGGTTCGTTCTTC.

V gene TRBV29-1 combines with J gene TRBJ2-1; 7 nucleotides match TRBD1. Germline CDR1 and CDR2: SQVTM and ANQGSEA. With V trimmed by 5 bases and J by 4 bases, 8 bases remained unmatched. This CDR3 is 14 amino acids long. This CDR3 is CSVLPGQIYNEQFF. The CDR3 nucleotides read TGCAGCGTTCTGCCGGGACAGATATACAATGAGCAGTTCTTC.

This clone was observed a handful of times. The V gene is TRBV4-1, the J gene TRBJ2-5; D is perhaps TRBD1 (5 bases). Germline V CDR1 and CDR2: MGHRA, YSYEKL. V was cut by 1 base and J by 5 bases, with 17 bases left in between. The CDR3 consists of 16 residues. CDR3: CASSQAQGRFHETQYF. DNA of the CDR3: TGCGCCAGCAGCCAAGCCCAGGGTCGATTTCACGAGACCCAGTACTTC.

This clone was recorded a few times. The genes are TRBV19 and TRBJ1-5; a possible D gene is TRBD1 (5 bases). The germline gives CDR1 LNHDA, CDR2 SQIVND (reference sequence). Trimming pared 5 bases from V and 0 bases from J, leaving 17 bases between. The CDR3 has 17 residues. As DNA, the CDR3 is TGTGCCAGTAGTCGACGGGTCCCGGGGGATAGCAATCAGCCCCAGCATTTT. Translating it yields CASSRRVPGDSNQPQHF.

This CDR3 reads CASSWNRGQRYGYTF. DNA of the CDR3: TGTGCCAGCAGCTGGAACAGGGGGCAGCGCTATGGCTACACCTTC. V gene TRBV5-8 combines with J gene TRBJ1-2, with 9 bases lining up with TRBD1. The CDR3 runs to 15 residues. The junction had 7 bases not matched to a gene; V was cut back by 3 bases and J by 4 bases. Per the germline V gene, CDR1 is SGHTS and CDR2 is YDEGEE.

The rearrangement links TRBV28 to TRBJ2-1; 10 nucleotides align to TRBD1. The germline V gene has CDR1 MDHEN and CDR2 SYDVKM. V shed 6 bases, J shed 3 bases, and the junction held 5 bases outside the gene matches. CDR3 length equals 15 residues. The CDR3 here is CASRSGTGDYNEQFF. The CDR3 region has the DNA TGTGCCAGCAGGTCCGGGACAGGGGACTACAATGAGCAGTTCTTC.

This clone was seen a handful of times. Different DNA sequences within this sample yield the same CDR3. This chain connects TRBV6-5 to TRBJ1-5, with a weak D call TRBD1 (6 bases). Deletions cut 0 bases from V and 6 bases from J, with 6 bases between. Germline V gives CDR1 MNHEY, CDR2 SVGAGI. The CDR3 runs 13 residues. The CDR3 loop is CASSYSRGQPQHF. The CDR3 region has the DNA TGTGCCAGCAGTTACTCCAGGGGTCAGCCCCAGCATTTT.

The chain recombines TRBV5-4 with TRBJ2-3; perhaps TRBD2 as D (5 bases). The CDR3 runs 15 residues. V shed 2 bases and J shed 3 bases, with 13 bases lying between them. Germline V gene sequence: CDR1 SGHNT, CDR2 YYREEE (reference sequence). CDR3 residues: CASSFQRGRTDTQYF. The CDR3 nucleotides read TGTGCCAGCAGCTTCCAGCGTGGGAGAACAGATACGCAGTATTTT.

The CDR3 sequence is CGTGISGNTEAFF. The DNA of the CDR3 is TGTGGGACAGGGATCTCAGGCAACACTGAAGCTTTCTTT. The chain recombines TRBV2 with TRBJ1-1; TRBD1 aligns across 8 bases. The CDR3 runs 13 residues. Per the germline V gene, CDR1 is SNHLY and CDR2 is FYNNEI.

This chain connects TRBV4-2 to TRBJ2-5, with a possible D match to TRBD2 (5 bases). CDR1 and CDR2 from the germline V gene are LGHNA and YNFKEQ. With 0 bases removed from V and 5 bases from J, the gap between germline ends came to 13 bases. The CDR3 spans 15 residues. This CDR3 is CASSQDTGIAETQYF. CDR3 coding DNA: TGTGCCAGCAGCCAAGATACGGGGATAGCCGAGACCCAGTACTTC.

A few counts support this clone. This sequence joins TRBV9 and TRBJ2-7, with D perhaps TRBD2 (5 bases). V was trimmed by 0 bases and J by 2 bases, leaving 24 bases between them. The length of the CDR3 is 19 residues. Germline lookup yields CDR1 SGDLS and CDR2 YYNGEE. The CDR3, as DNA: TGTGCCAGCAGCGTAGGTCCCGGGTCATTCCCCGGGGATGCCTACGAGCAGTACTTC. Its protein is CASSVGPGSFPGDAYEQYF.

V and J are TRBV15 and TRBJ1-2; weak D call: TRBD1 (5 bases). V lost 0 bases and J lost 5, with 16 bases in between. CDR3 length equals 16 residues. Germline V gene lookup returns CDR1 LNHNV and CDR2 YYDKDF (reference sequence). CDR3 protein: CATSRDSPGLGYGYTF. The CDR3 DNA is TGTGCCACCAGCAGAGATTCCCCGGGACTGGGGTATGGCTACACCTTC.

The CDR3 sequence: CASSEQGGKNTEAFF. The CDR3 nucleotides are TGTGCCAGCAGTGAACAGGGGGGTAAGAACACTGAAGCTTTCTTT. The chain carries TRBV2 and TRBJ1-1, with 7 nucleotides matching TRBD1. J gave up 1 base and V 2 bases, and 4 bases lay outside the gene matches. This CDR3 has 15 amino acids. Germline-derived CDR1 and CDR2 are SNHLY and FYNNEI.

The rearrangement links TRBV4-1 to TRBJ2-3; maybe TRBD1 (5 bases). V lost 4 bases, J lost 2 bases, and 7 bases lay in between. Per germline, CDR1 MGHRA and CDR2 YSYEKL. The CDR3 runs 13 residues. The CDR3, as DNA: TGCGCCAGCAGCCGGACATACACAGATACGCAGTATTTT. The encoded protein is CASSRTYTDTQYF.

V gene TRBV29-1 combines with J gene TRBJ2-3, with D tentatively TRBD1 (6 bases). V was cut by 8 bases and J by 5 bases, with 20 bases left in between. Per germline, CDR1 SQVTM and CDR2 ANQGSEA. The CDR3 is made up of 14 amino acids. The DNA of the CDR3 is TGCAGCTCGGGGTTGACCCCCAGGGGAGATACGCAGTATTTT. It codes for CSSGLTPRGDTQYF.

The V gene is TRBV10-3, the J gene TRBJ2-3, with D uncertain. This CDR3 has 12 amino acids. The germline V gene has CDR1 ENHRY and CDR2 SYGVKD. Trimming removed 2 bases at V and 11 bases at J, with 11 bases between. CDR3 DNA sequence: TGTGCCATCAGTGAGGTACACGCTAGGCAGTATTTT. Its protein is CAISEVHARQYF.